A selection of T cell receptor beta chains follows, all from one sample in a study of beta chain features in type 1 diabetes. Profiling relied on immunoSEQ multiplex PCR, and the TCRdb table lists in-frame clones only, not all of them. Of more than 100,000 clones in the sample, about a sixth were seen once. The sample taken for sequencing was central memory CD4+ T cells from blood. The receptors come from a man aged 30 to 39 with type 1 diabetes. Each CDR3 is given with its conserved first and last residue. D genes are given only for firm matches. Clone size is shown for a subset of rows, as once, few, many or a class of expanded clone.

TRBV14,TRBJ1-2,TRBD1,few,TGTGCCAGCAGCCCCCGACAGGGGGAGGACTATGGCTACACCTTC,CASSPRQGEDYGYTF
TRBV11-2,TRBJ2-3,NA,NA,TGTGCCAGCAGCGGTTTGACGGGGAGCACAGATACGCAGTATTTT,CASSGLTGSTDTQYF
TRBV6-5,TRBJ2-5,TRBD1,few,TGTGCCAGCAGACCGGACAGGGATGGAGAGACCCAGTACTTC,CASRPDRDGETQYF
TRBV30,TRBJ2-7,NA,NA,TGTGCCTGGGGGACCTACTACGAGCAGTACTTC,CAWGTYYEQYF
TRBV23-1,TRBJ1-3,NA,few,TGCGCCAGCCCCCCCAGAGTGGACACCATATATTTT,CASPPRVDTIYF
TRBV28,TRBJ2-4,NA,NA,TGTGCCAGCAGTGCTTGGTTAGCCAAAAACATTCAGTACTTC,CASSAWLAKNIQYF
TRBV10-3,TRBJ2-3,TRBD2,few,TGTGCCATCAGTGAGGCCGGGAGGGTAAGCACAGATACGCAGTATTTT,CAISEAGRVSTDTQYF
TRBV5-1,TRBJ2-5,TRBD2,NA,TGCGCCAGCAGCTGGGGGACTAGCGGCCAAGAGACCCAGTACTTC,CASSWGTSGQETQYF
TRBV15,TRBJ1-4,NA,NA,TGTGCCACCAGCAGAGATCCACAGGAGGAAAAACTGTTTTTT,CATSRDPQEEKLFF
TRBV7-2,TRBJ1-5,NA,NA,TGTGCCAGCAGCTCAACGATGGGAGGTAGTCAGCCCCAGCATTTT,CASSSTMGGSQPQHF
TRBV2,TRBJ1-6,NA,NA,TGTGCCAGCAGCTATTACAGGGAAAATAATTCACCCCTCCACTTT,CASSYYRENNSPLHF
TRBV7-2,TRBJ2-3,NA,few,TGTGCCAGCAGCTTAGGTCAGGCTTCCACAGATACGCAGTATTTT,CASSLGQASTDTQYF
TRBV7-2,TRBJ1-5,NA,NA,TGTGCCAGCAGCTTAGGTCTGGCAGTCAATCAGCCCCAGCATTTT,CASSLGLAVNQPQHF
TRBV5-1,TRBJ1-2,NA,NA,TGCGCCAGCAGCTTTGGAGGAGATGGCTACACCTTC,CASSFGGDGYTF
TRBV18,TRBJ2-7,NA,few,TGTGCCAGCTCACCGGCCGGGGGAAGCTCCTACGAGCAGTACTTC,CASSPAGGSSYEQYF
TRBV5-1,TRBJ1-5,NA,few,TGCGCCAGCAGCTTGGCCGGATATAGCAATCAGCCCCAGCATTTT,CASSLAGYSNQPQHF
TRBV11-2,TRBJ1-1,NA,few,TGTGCCAGCAGCTCCGGGTGGGGGACGCCTGAAGCTTTCTTT,CASSSGWGTPEAFF
TRBV13,TRBJ2-7,NA,NA,TGTGCCAGCAGCCGGAGAGGTTCCTACGAGCAGTACTTC,CASSRRGSYEQYF
TRBV29-1,TRBJ1-2,NA,NA,TGCAGCGCATCCTCGGGACCGGCGAATTATGGCTACACCTTC,CSASSGPANYGYTF
TRBV7-2,TRBJ2-7,TRBD1,few,TGTGCCAGCAGCGTGGGACAGGGGTACGAGCAGTACTTC,CASSVGQGYEQYF
TRBV5-6,TRBJ1-6,NA,once,TGTGCCAGCAGCTGGAGTCAGGCCAATTCACCCCTCCACTTT,CASSWSQANSPLHF
TRBV5-4,TRBJ2-3,TRBD2,few,TGTGCCAGCAGCAAAAGACTAGCGGGGGGTGTAACAGATACGCAGTATTTT,CASSKRLAGGVTDTQYF
TRBV7-6,TRBJ1-5,NA,NA,TGTGCCAGCAGCGCTGATACAGGGCTCAATCAGCCCCAGCATTTT,CASSADTGLNQPQHF
TRBV18,TRBJ2-2,TRBD1,few,TGTGCCAGCTCACCCCCCACAGGGGGTAACACCGGGGAGCTGTTTTTT,CASSPPTGGNTGELFF
TRBV5-1,TRBJ2-1,TRBD1,few,TGCGCCAGCAGCCAACGGGGACAGGGGAACTTCGATGAGCAGTTCTTC,CASSQRGQGNFDEQFF
TRBV7-2,TRBJ1-5,TRBD1,few,TGTGCCAGCAGCTTACCGACAGGGGGCCCCAGGCCCCAGCATTTT,CASSLPTGGPRPQHF
TRBV6-6,TRBJ1-4,TRBD1,NA,TGTGCCAGCACCCTCCGGGGACAGGGTGAAAAACTGTTTTTT,CASTLRGQGEKLFF
TRBV7-2,TRBJ2-4,TRBD1,NA,TGTGCCAGCAGCACTATAGCCGGGACAGGGGTAAACATTCAGTACTTC,CASSTIAGTGVNIQYF
TRBV28,TRBJ2-7,TRBD1,few,TGTGCCAGCAGGCGACAGGGGGACGAGCAGTACTTC,CASRRQGDEQYF
TRBV25-1,TRBJ2-7,NA,NA,TGTGCCAGCAGTGAATTCCTGGGGACCTACGAGCAGTACTTC,CASSEFLGTYEQYF
TRBV7-9,TRBJ2-1,NA,many,TGTGCCAGCAGCACTGGGACCGGGAATGAGCAGTTCTTC,CASSTGTGNEQFF
TRBV7-8,TRBJ2-3,NA,few,TGTGCCAGCAGCTCCTCTTTAGTGGCTAGCACAGATACGCAGTATTTT,CASSSSLVASTDTQYF
TRBV7-6,TRBJ2-2,NA,few,TGTGCCAGCAGCTTAGTGCAATTATCGAACACCGGGGAGCTGTTTTTT,CASSLVQLSNTGELFF
TRBV5-1,TRBJ2-5,NA,NA,TGCGCCAGCAGCTTGGGGGGGGGCCGAGAGACCCAGTACTTC,CASSLGGGRETQYF
TRBV2,TRBJ1-2,TRBD1,few,TGTGCCAGCAGCCTCTCCGGGACAGCGAGGGGTGGCTACACCTTC,CASSLSGTARGGYTF
TRBV7-9,TRBJ2-5,NA,many,TGTGCCAGCAGCCAAGGGGTTCAAAAAGAGACCCAGTACTTC,CASSQGVQKETQYF
TRBV14,TRBJ1-2,NA,few,TGTGCCAGCAGCCAAGATGGAAGATTCAGGGGCTACACCTTC,CASSQDGRFRGYTF
TRBV7-9,TRBJ2-5,NA,many,TGTGCCAGCAGCCCTGGACACGAACAAGAGACCCAGTACTTC,CASSPGHEQETQYF
TRBV7-2,TRBJ2-5,NA,few,TGTGCCAGCAGCTTACTACAACAAGAGACCCAGTACTTC,CASSLLQQETQYF
TRBV5-1,TRBJ1-1,TRBD1,few,TGCGCCAGCAGCCCGGAACCTACGGGACAGGGGGCTGAAGCTTTCTTT,CASSPEPTGQGAEAFF
TRBV29-1,TRBJ1-2,NA,few,NA,CSAGGVGGGTPF